This TCR beta chain comes out of a study of spatial heterogeneity in lung cancer. Overall study: Detection of beta-chain sequences consistently exceeded that of alpha-chain sequences.

This sample's time point: sample taken at primary tumor resection. Researchers sequenced whole RNA taken from tumor, nontumor lung or frozen PBMC without sorting. A total of 72 untreated early-stage non-small cell lung cancer patients served as donors. The library protocol tagged each TCR cDNA with a unique molecular identifier. TCRdb re-analysed the 5' RACE reads in MiXCR, keeping a single row per CDR3 protein. The table shows some 52,000 distinct CDR3 sequences, with roughly 7% occurring only once. The CDR3 runs to 12 residues. CDR1 and CDR2 from the germline V gene are SGHTA and FQGNSA. V was cut by 5 bases and J by 8 bases, with 7 bases left in between.

Sequencing used PBMCs, obtained at surgery. The V gene is TRBV7-2, the J gene TRBJ1-6; D call uncertain. This TCR was sampled from a female donor with early-stage non-small cell lung cancer. DNA for the CDR3: TGTGCCAGCAGCCATGTGGATTCACCCCTCCACTTT. Translating gives CASSHVDSPLHF. Combining the CDR3 with reference TRBV7-2 and TRBJ1-6 gives the whole variable domain GAGVSQSPSNKVTEKGKDVELRCDPISGHTALYWYRQSLGQGLEFLIYFQGNSAPDKSGLPSDRFSAERTGGSVSTLTIQRTQQEDSAVYLCASSHVDSPLHFGNGTRLTVT.